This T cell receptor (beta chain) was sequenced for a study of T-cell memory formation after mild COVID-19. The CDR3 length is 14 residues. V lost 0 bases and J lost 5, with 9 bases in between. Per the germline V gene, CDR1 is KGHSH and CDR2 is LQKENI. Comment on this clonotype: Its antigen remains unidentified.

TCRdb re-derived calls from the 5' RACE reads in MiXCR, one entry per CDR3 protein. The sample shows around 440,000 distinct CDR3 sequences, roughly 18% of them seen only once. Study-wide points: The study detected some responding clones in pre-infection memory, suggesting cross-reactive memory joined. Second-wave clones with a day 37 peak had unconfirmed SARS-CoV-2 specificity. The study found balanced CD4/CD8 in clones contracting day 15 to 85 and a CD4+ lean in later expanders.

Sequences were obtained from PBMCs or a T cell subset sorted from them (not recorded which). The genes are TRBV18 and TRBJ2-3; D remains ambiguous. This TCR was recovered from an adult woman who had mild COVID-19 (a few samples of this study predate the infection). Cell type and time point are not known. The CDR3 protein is CASSPPTGRDTQYF. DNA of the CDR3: TGTGCCAGCTCACCACCGACGGGCAGAGATACGCAGTATTTT.